A selection of T cell receptor beta chains follows, all from one sample in a study of T cells after yellow fever vaccination. TCRdb fed the 5' RACE reads into MiXCR, producing one record per CDR3 protein. The table includes around 29,000 distinct CDR3 sequences, 6.3% detected once. Sequences were derived from PBMCs, either bulk or a sorted T-cell subset (CD4+, CD8+, memory, or dextramer-sorted; not recorded which), sampled on the day of the yellow fever booster vaccination. Receptor source: a man between 25 and 39 years old who received the YFV17D yellow fever vaccine. The CDR3 runs from the conserved cysteine through the conserved F or W. The D gene is left open where the match is weak. A clone size is listed for some rows: how often the clone was seen (once, few, many), or a class if it is expanded.

CDR3 DNA: TGTGCCAGCAGCTTGGGCCAGGTCACAGATACGCAGTATTTT
CDR3 protein: CASSLGQVTDTQYF
J gene: TRBJ2-3
clone size: NA
V gene: TRBV5-6
D gene: NA

CDR3 DNA: TGTGCCAGCAGCCCGGCGTTTGGAGATACGCAGTATTTT
CDR3 protein: CASSPAFGDTQYF
J gene: TRBJ2-3
clone size: many
V gene: TRBV7-2
D gene: NA

CDR3 DNA: TGTGCCTGGAGTCTCCAGGGACCCAATGAGCAGTTCTTC
CDR3 protein: CAWSLQGPNEQFF
J gene: TRBJ2-1
clone size: few
V gene: TRBV30
D gene: NA

CDR3 DNA: TGTGCCATCAGCGGACAGGGGGTAGATACGCAGTATTTT
CDR3 protein: CAISGQGVDTQYF
J gene: TRBJ2-3
clone size: NA
V gene: TRBV10-3
D gene: TRBD1

CDR3 DNA: TGCGCCAGCAGCTCTGGGACTAGCGGAGAGACCCAGTACTTC
CDR3 protein: CASSSGTSGETQYF
J gene: TRBJ2-5
clone size: medium-sized
V gene: TRBV5-1
D gene: TRBD2

CDR3 DNA: TGTGCCAGCAGGCGGACTTTCAGCTCCTACGAGCAGTACTTC
CDR3 protein: CASRRTFSSYEQYF
J gene: TRBJ2-7
clone size: many
V gene: TRBV5-6
D gene: NA

CDR3 DNA: TGCTGTGCTAGAGCTATGGACAGGGGGCAACCTTGGGCCAACGTCCTGACTTTC
CDR3 protein: CCARAMDRGQPWANVLTF
J gene: TRBJ2-6
clone size: NA
V gene: TRBV20-1
D gene: TRBD1

CDR3 DNA: TGTGCCAGCAGCTTAGCGCTCAGAACTCTAAACTACAATGAGCAGTTCTTC
CDR3 protein: CASSLALRTLNYNEQFF
J gene: TRBJ2-1
clone size: many
V gene: TRBV7-9
D gene: NA

CDR3 DNA: TGCAGCGTTGGGTGGGGCGCTTTCTTT
CDR3 protein: CSVGWGAFF
J gene: TRBJ1-1
clone size: NA
V gene: TRBV29-1
D gene: NA

CDR3 DNA: TGTGCCAGTGAAAGAGGGGGCACTGAAGCTTTCTTT
CDR3 protein: CASERGGTEAFF
J gene: TRBJ1-1
clone size: NA
V gene: TRBV28
D gene: NA

CDR3 DNA: TGTGCCAGCAGCAAACAGGGGTCAGGGGAGACCCAGTACTTC
CDR3 protein: CASSKQGSGETQYF
J gene: TRBJ2-5
clone size: many
V gene: TRBV7-2
D gene: TRBD1

CDR3 DNA: TGTGCCAGCAGCATTGAGGGAGACTCTTACGAGCAGTACTTC
CDR3 protein: CASSIEGDSYEQYF
J gene: TRBJ2-7
clone size: many
V gene: TRBV9
D gene: NA

CDR3 DNA: TGTGCCAGCAGTTACTCGAAGGGGGCCAACTATGGCTACACCTTC
CDR3 protein: CASSYSKGANYGYTF
J gene: TRBJ1-2
clone size: NA
V gene: TRBV6-5
D gene: TRBD1

CDR3 DNA: TGTGCCAGCAGCTTAAGGAACGGGGAGACCCAGTACTTC
CDR3 protein: CASSLRNGETQYF
J gene: TRBJ2-5
clone size: medium-sized
V gene: TRBV5-6
D gene: NA

CDR3 DNA: TGTGCCAGCAGCCCCCTAGGCGGTAGCGGGAGGGCGGTTACGCAGTATTTT
CDR3 protein: CASSPLGGSGRAVTQYF
J gene: TRBJ2-3
clone size: NA
V gene: TRBV7-9
D gene: TRBD2

CDR3 DNA: TGTGCCAGCAGCTTAGTCGAGTATTTTTCGTCCTACGAGCAGTACTTC
CDR3 protein: CASSLVEYFSSYEQYF
J gene: TRBJ2-7
clone size: few
V gene: TRBV7-8
D gene: NA

CDR3 DNA: TGTGCCAGCAGTGCACAGGGCTGGCGGGATGAGCAGTTCTTC
CDR3 protein: CASSAQGWRDEQFF
J gene: TRBJ2-1
clone size: many
V gene: TRBV27
D gene: NA

CDR3 DNA: TGTGCCAGCGCACTGGCCTCCGGGACAGGCTTAAGGGAGCTGTTTTTT
CDR3 protein: CASALASGTGLRELFF
J gene: TRBJ2-2
clone size: NA
V gene: TRBV12-3/TRBV12-4
D gene: TRBD1

CDR3 DNA: TGTGCCAGCAGCCAAGTAGGAAGGCGCAATCAGCCCCAGCATTTT
CDR3 protein: CASSQVGRRNQPQHF
J gene: TRBJ1-5
clone size: many
V gene: TRBV16
D gene: NA

CDR3 DNA: TGTGCCAGCAGTCCGAGTTGGGCTAATGAAAAACTGTTTTTT
CDR3 protein: CASSPSWANEKLFF
J gene: TRBJ1-4
clone size: NA
V gene: TRBV7-2
D gene: NA

CDR3 DNA: TGTGCCAGCAGCCGCGAGGCCGCAGGATCGTACGAGCAGTACTTC
CDR3 protein: CASSREAAGSYEQYF
J gene: TRBJ2-7
clone size: many
V gene: TRBV7-8
D gene: NA

CDR3 DNA: TGCAGTGCCAAAAAAGCTTTCTTT
CDR3 protein: CSAKKAFF
J gene: TRBJ1-1
clone size: many
V gene: TRBV20-1
D gene: NA

CDR3 DNA: TGCAGCCCCAGGGAACTAGCCAAAAACATTCAGTACTTC
CDR3 protein: CSPRELAKNIQYF
J gene: TRBJ2-4
clone size: NA
V gene: TRBV20-1
D gene: NA

CDR3 DNA: TGCAGTGCCCCAGGCGACAGGGGGCTGTCCGAGCAGTACTTC
CDR3 protein: CSAPGDRGLSEQYF
J gene: TRBJ2-7
clone size: NA
V gene: TRBV20-1
D gene: TRBD1

CDR3 DNA: TGCAGCGTTGATAGGGAGGGATTCACTGAAGCTTTCTTT
CDR3 protein: CSVDREGFTEAFF
J gene: TRBJ1-1
clone size: many
V gene: TRBV29-1
D gene: NA

CDR3 DNA: TGCAGCGTTGGCCCCGGGTACAATGAGCAGTTCTTC
CDR3 protein: CSVGPGYNEQFF
J gene: TRBJ2-1
clone size: NA
V gene: TRBV29-1
D gene: NA

CDR3 DNA: TGTGCCAGCAGCCGACAGGGCTTGGACTACGAGCAGTACTTC
CDR3 protein: CASSRQGLDYEQYF
J gene: TRBJ2-7
clone size: many
V gene: TRBV7-9
D gene: TRBD1